A selection of T cell receptor beta chains follows, all from one sample in a study of CD8+ T cells in alopecia areata. Clones were sequenced by immunoSEQ multiplex PCR, and TCRdb holds only the in-frame ones, with some missing. The table has about 140,000 clones, 75% to 85% seen once. The source material was CD8+ T cells sorted from blood, sampled at week 4, from a patient treated with tofacitinib. These receptors all come from a human donor with alopecia areata. The CDR3 runs from the conserved cysteine through the conserved F or W. D genes are given only for firm matches. Size values are once, few and many counts, or a class for expanded clones, and some rows have none.

size: -
V: TRBV19
J: TRBJ1-5
D: -
CDR3: CASSISPRGQPQHF
DNA: TGTGCCAGTAGTATAAGCCCTCGGGGCCAGCCCCAGCATTTT

size: -
V: TRBV7-9
J: TRBJ2-7
D: -
CDR3: CASSRDGAEQYF
DNA: TGTGCCAGCAGCAGAGACGGGGCCGAGCAGTACTTC

size: -
V: TRBV29-1
J: TRBJ1-1
D: TRBD1
CDR3: CSVAGQGAEAFF
DNA: TGCAGCGTTGCGGGACAGGGGGCTGAAGCTTTCTTT

size: -
V: TRBV10-3
J: TRBJ2-7
D: -
CDR3: CAISLTVVREQYF
DNA: TGTGCCATCAGCCTGACGGTGGTTAGGGAGCAGTACTTC

size: -
V: TRBV27
J: TRBJ2-1
D: -
CDR3: CASSPLGIWDEQFF
DNA: TGTGCCAGCAGCCCTCTCGGGATTTGGGATGAGCAGTTCTTC

size: -
V: TRBV4-3
J: TRBJ1-2
D: -
CDR3: CASSQDKTVPYGYTF
DNA: TGCGCCAGCAGCCAAGACAAGACGGTTCCCTATGGCTACACCTTC

size: -
V: TRBV4-3
J: TRBJ2-3
D: TRBD2
CDR3: CASSQEGLADRTDTQYF
DNA: TGCGCCAGCAGCCAAGAGGGACTAGCGGACCGCACAGATACGCAGTATTTT

size: few
V: TRBV10-3
J: TRBJ2-7
D: -
CDR3: CAIGQYEQYF
DNA: TGTGCCATTGGACAGTACGAGCAGTACTTC

size: once
V: TRBV2
J: TRBJ1-2
D: -
CDR3: CASSEAVANLDGYTF
DNA: TGTGCCAGCAGTGAAGCAGTGGCCAATCTGGATGGCTACACCTTC

size: -
V: TRBV10-3
J: TRBJ1-2
D: TRBD1
CDR3: CAILTGQEMANYGYTF
DNA: TGTGCCATTCTCACGGGACAGGAGATGGCTAACTATGGCTACACCTTC

size: -
V: TRBV29-1
J: TRBJ1-1
D: -
CDR3: CSVAGYNTEAFF
DNA: TGCAGCGTTGCAGGGTATAACACTGAAGCTTTCTTT

size: -
V: TRBV6-1
J: TRBJ2-1
D: -
CDR3: CASSAAGSSYNEQFF
DNA: TGTGCCAGCAGTGCCGCCGGGAGCTCCTACAATGAGCAGTTCTTC

size: few
V: TRBV15
J: TRBJ1-2
D: TRBD1
CDR3: CATSRDRGQGNGYTF
DNA: TGTGCCACCAGCAGAGATAGAGGACAGGGGAATGGCTACACCTTC

size: few
V: TRBV18
J: TRBJ1-4
D: -
CDR3: CASSPGPGPQGVNEKLFF
DNA: TGTGCCAGCTCACCAGGTCCGGGCCCACAGGGTGTGAATGAAAAACTGTTTTTT

size: -
V: TRBV29-1
J: TRBJ2-3
D: TRBD2
CDR3: CSDTTGGNTDTQYF
DNA: TGCAGCGACACGACGGGGGGGAACACAGATACGCAGTATTTT

size: -
V: TRBV30
J: TRBJ1-2
D: -
CDR3: CAWSVAGVDGYTF
DNA: TGTGCCTGGAGTGTCGCGGGGGTGGATGGCTACACCTTC

size: -
V: TRBV4-3
J: TRBJ2-2
D: TRBD1
CDR3: CASSQDRGTGELFF
DNA: TGCGCCAGCAGCCAGGACAGGGGTACCGGGGAGCTGTTTTTT

size: once
V: TRBV7-9
J: TRBJ1-2
D: TRBD1
CDR3: CASSLTGTGDGYTF
DNA: TGTGCCAGCAGCTTAACCGGGACAGGGGATGGCTACACCTTC

size: few
V: TRBV7-9
J: TRBJ2-7
D: -
CDR3: CASSFEGGPRSYEQYF
DNA: TGTGCCAGCAGCTTCGAGGGGGGGCCCCGCTCCTACGAGCAGTACTTC

size: -
V: TRBV4-1
J: TRBJ1-2
D: -
CDR3: CASSQEFDQSYGYTF
DNA: TGCGCCAGCAGCCAAGAATTCGACCAAAGCTATGGCTACACCTTC

size: -
V: TRBV5-1
J: TRBJ1-1
D: -
CDR3: CASSLKQGLNTEAFF
DNA: TGCGCCAGCAGCTTAAAACAGGGTCTTAACACTGAAGCTTTCTTT

size: -
V: TRBV11-2
J: TRBJ2-6
D: TRBD2
CDR3: CASSQGPAGGPGANVLTF
DNA: TGTGCCAGCAGCCAGGGCCCAGCGGGGGGGCCTGGGGCCAACGTCCTGACTTTC

size: -
V: TRBV30
J: TRBJ1-1
D: -
CDR3: CAWSVRQANTEAFF
DNA: TGTGCCTGGAGTGTACGGCAGGCGAACACTGAAGCTTTCTTT

size: -
V: TRBV7-9
J: TRBJ2-5
D: TRBD1
CDR3: CASSLFGQGSPYQETQYF
DNA: TGTGCCAGCAGCTTATTCGGACAGGGTTCCCCTTACCAAGAGACCCAGTACTTC

size: -
V: TRBV7-9
J: TRBJ2-3
D: -
CDR3: CASSDLRGEGTDTQYF
DNA: TGTGCCAGCAGCGACCTCAGGGGAGAGGGCACAGATACGCAGTATTTT

size: once
V: TRBV7-9
J: TRBJ2-2
D: -
CDR3: CATRTVELFF
DNA: TGTGCCACCCGGACAGTGGAGCTGTTTTTT

size: -
V: TRBV18
J: TRBJ2-1
D: TRBD2
CDR3: CASSPTTSGGPSYNEQFF
DNA: TGTGCCAGCTCACCTACGACTAGCGGGGGACCCTCCTACAATGAGCAGTTCTTC

size: -
V: TRBV7-9
J: TRBJ1-1
D: -
CDR3: CASSLGENTEAFF
DNA: TGTGCCAGCAGCTTAGGAGAGAACACTGAAGCTTTCTTT

size: -
V: TRBV9
J: TRBJ2-7
D: TRBD2
CDR3: CASSVGAGGPNGDEQYF
DNA: TGTGCCAGCAGCGTAGGTGCGGGGGGGCCCAACGGGGACGAGCAGTACTTC

size: -
V: TRBV5-1
J: TRBJ1-2
D: TRBD1
CDR3: CASSLFDRGYGYTF
DNA: TGCGCCAGCAGCTTGTTCGACAGGGGGTATGGCTACACCTTC

size: -
V: TRBV6-5
J: TRBJ2-3
D: TRBD1
CDR3: CASRTGGDTQYF
DNA: TGTGCCAGCAGGACAGGGGGCGATACGCAGTATTTT

size: -
V: TRBV2
J: TRBJ1-5
D: TRBD1
CDR3: CASGGSRDSNSNQPQHF
DNA: TGTGCCAGCGGGGGATCCCGGGACAGCAATAGCAATCAGCCCCAGCATTTT

size: -
V: TRBV7-9
J: TRBJ2-7
D: TRBD1
CDR3: CASSRYDRGAYEQYF
DNA: TGTGCCAGCAGTCGCTACGACAGGGGGGCCTACGAGCAGTACTTC

size: -
V: TRBV7-9
J: TRBJ1-5
D: -
CDR3: CASSQQGNQPQHF
DNA: TGTGCCAGCAGCCAACAGGGAAATCAGCCCCAGCATTTT

size: -
V: TRBV7-8
J: TRBJ2-2
D: -
CDR3: CASSLVPGAGELFF
DNA: TGTGCCAGCAGCTTAGTTCCGGGAGCCGGGGAGCTGTTTTTT

size: -
V: TRBV29-1
J: TRBJ2-7
D: TRBD1
CDR3: CSVEGQGRSYEQYF
DNA: TGCAGCGTGGAGGGACAGGGTAGATCCTACGAGCAGTACTTC

size: -
V: TRBV19
J: TRBJ2-3
D: -
CDR3: CASSIIGTDSQYF
DNA: TGTGCCAGTAGTATAATTGGCACAGACTCGCAGTATTTT

size: -
V: TRBV12-5
J: TRBJ2-7
D: TRBD2
CDR3: CASGLIGLAAYEQYF
DNA: TGTGCTAGTGGTTTGATCGGACTAGCGGCGTACGAGCAGTACTTC

size: -
V: TRBV19
J: TRBJ1-5
D: -
CDR3: CATQWASNQPQHF
DNA: TGTGCCACGCAATGGGCTAGCAATCAGCCCCAGCATTTT

size: -
V: TRBV7-9
J: TRBJ2-5
D: TRBD2
CDR3: CASSLLAGGGETQYF
DNA: TGTGCCAGCAGCCTACTAGCGGGGGGCGGCGAGACCCAGTACTTC

size: -
V: TRBV7-2
J: TRBJ2-7
D: -
CDR3: CASSKRDGSYEQYF
DNA: TGTGCCAGCAGTAAAAGGGACGGCTCCTACGAGCAGTACTTC

size: few
V: TRBV7-9
J: TRBJ2-7
D: -
CDR3: CASSSAGGGRYF
DNA: TGTGCCAGCTCCTCGGCCGGGGGTGGCAGGTACTTC